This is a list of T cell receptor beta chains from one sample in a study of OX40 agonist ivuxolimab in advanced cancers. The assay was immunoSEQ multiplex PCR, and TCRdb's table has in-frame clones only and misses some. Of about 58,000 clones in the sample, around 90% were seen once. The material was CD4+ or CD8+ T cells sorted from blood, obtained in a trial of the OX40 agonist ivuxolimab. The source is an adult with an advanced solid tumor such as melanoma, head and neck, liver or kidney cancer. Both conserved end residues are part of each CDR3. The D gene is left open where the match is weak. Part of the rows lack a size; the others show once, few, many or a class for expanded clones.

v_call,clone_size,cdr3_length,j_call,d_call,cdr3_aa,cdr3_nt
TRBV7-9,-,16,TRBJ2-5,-,CASSLRRWTSQETQYF,TGTGCCAGCAGCTTGCGTAGATGGACAAGCCAAGAGACCCAGTACTTC
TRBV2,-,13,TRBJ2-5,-,CASSRDTQETQYF,TGTGCCAGCAGTCGGGACACCCAAGAGACCCAGTACTTC
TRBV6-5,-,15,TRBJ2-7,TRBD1,CASSYNGQGGNEQYF,TGTGCCAGCAGTTACAACGGACAGGGAGGCAACGAGCAGTACTTC
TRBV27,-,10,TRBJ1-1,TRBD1,CAREGQMDFF,TGTGCCAGGGAGGGACAGATGGATTTCTTT
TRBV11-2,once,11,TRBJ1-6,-,CASSLGGPLHF,TGTGCCAGCAGCTTAGGAGGACCCCTCCACTTT
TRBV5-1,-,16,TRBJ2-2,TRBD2,CASSGGTSGRDGELFF,TGCGCCAGCAGCGGCGGGACTAGCGGGAGGGACGGGGAGCTGTTTTTT
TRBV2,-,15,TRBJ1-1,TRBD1,CASRDRGKGNTEAFF,TGTGCCAGCAGGGACAGGGGGAAAGGGAACACTGAAGCTTTCTTT
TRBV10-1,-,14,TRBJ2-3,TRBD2,CAVSAGVGTDTQYF,TGCGCTGTGTCTGCGGGAGTTGGCACAGATACGCAGTATTTT
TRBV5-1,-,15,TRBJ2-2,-,CASSLPWISTGELFF,TGCGCCAGCAGCTTGCCCTGGATTAGCACCGGGGAGCTGTTTTTT
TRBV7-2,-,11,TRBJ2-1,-,CASSSSDEQFF,TGTGCCAGCAGCTCCAGCGATGAGCAGTTCTTC
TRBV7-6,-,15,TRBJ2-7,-,CASSLERAGDNEQYF,TGTGCCAGCAGCTTAGAACGGGCAGGGGACAACGAGCAGTACTTC